This T cell receptor beta chain came from a study of graft-versus-host responses after intestinal transplantation. Study-wide background: Recipients had transplants, and these were multivisceral, liver-intestinal, or isolated intestinal. The study gave all recipients anti-thymocyte globulin induction, then tacrolimus and steroids for about 3 years. Study conclusions and caveats: Declining HvG levels early post-transplant were linked to peak circulating GvH clone levels.

The repertoire was sequenced with immunoSEQ multiplex PCR; TCRdb's copy has only in-frame clones and lacks some. There are around 8,400 clones in the sample; roughly 70% occur only once, and more than 30% lies in the top ten. Processed graft tissue released its intraepithelial and lamina propria lymphocytes. A note on this clone: Its target is unknown.

Germline CDR1 and CDR2: LNHDA and SQIVND (reference sequence). V shed 11 bases and J shed 8 bases, with 12 bases lying between them. The CDR3 contains 10 residues. The J gene is TRBJ1-2, the V gene TRBV19; weak D call: TRBD1 (6 bases). This TCR was recovered from a human patient who received an intestinal transplant, so some T cells may come from the graft donor. This sample comprised ileum tissue, obtained 494 days after intestinal transplant. DNA for the CDR3: TGTGCCTCCAAGGGGGGGGGCTACACCTTC. As protein: CASKGGGYTF. Full variable domain (rest looked up from reference TRBV19 and TRBJ1-2): DGGITQSPKYLFRKEGQNVTLSCEQNLNHDAMYWYRQDPGQGLRLIYYSQIVNDFQKGDIAEGYSVSREKKESFPLTVTSAQKNPTAFYLCASKGGGYTFGSGTRLTVV.